Below, 17 T cell receptor beta chains from the same sample are listed, as sequenced in a study of blood T cell repertoires in COVID-19. Clones were read by immunoSEQ multiplex PCR, and TCRdb kept only the in-frame ones, dropping some. The table includes roughly 80,000 clones, 91% detected once. Sample: peripheral blood. These receptors were collected from a man aged 50-60 years with COVID-19, enrolled during active disease.

The J gene is TRBJ2-7, the V gene TRBV28; 7 positions match TRBD1. Losses at the gene ends were 3 bases for V and 6 bases for J; bases not matched to a gene: 8. The CDR3 runs 14 residues. Germline lookup yields CDR1 MDHEN and CDR2 SYDVKM. CDR3 coding DNA: TGTGCCAGCAGTTTCTCGGTAGGGGGCGGCGAGCAGTACTTC. Its protein is CASSFSVGGGEQYF.

This clone ranks as medium-sized. This chain links TRBV12-3 or TRBV12-4 with TRBJ2-7, with a tentative D call TRBD1 (6 bases). Between the trimmed V and J ends, which lost 6 bases and 7 bases, there was a span of 10 bases. This CDR3 region has 11 residues. CDR3 amino acids: CASSRGREQYF. The CDR3 DNA reads TGTGCCAGCAGCAGGGGTCGTGAGCAGTACTTC.

The rearrangement links TRBV7-9 to TRBJ2-5, with D perhaps matching TRBD2 (6 bases). Germline V gene lookup returns CDR1 SEHNR and CDR2 FQNEAQ (reference sequence). The CDR3 is 15 amino acids. V was shortened by 8 bases and J by 4 bases, with 20 bases between the two germline ends. CDR3 sequence: CASAGGGGSRETQYF. As DNA, the CDR3 is TGTGCCAGCGCCGGGGGTGGCGGGTCCCGAGAGACCCAGTACTTC.

V is TRBV7-2 and J is TRBJ2-7; TRBD2 matches 7 bases. V lost 5 bases to trimming and J lost 4 bases; unmatched junction nucleotides: 20. CDR1 and CDR2 from the germline V gene are SGHTA and FQGNSA. This CDR3 comprises 18 residues. The CDR3 nucleotides read TGTGCCAGCAGCCATAAGCGGGATACCATAAGCGGGAAGTACGAGCAGTACGTC. This codes for CASSHKRDTISGKYEQYV.

The CDR3, as DNA: TGTGCCAGCAGTTACTCAAAGACAGGGGCAGACACTGAAGCTTTCTTT. It yields the protein CASSYSKTGADTEAFF. The chain uses TRBV6-5 and TRBJ1-1; 8 nucleotides line up with TRBD1. This CDR3 is built from 16 residues. The trim removed 0 bases at V and 3 bases at J, leaving 6 bases unmatched. Germline CDR1 MNHEY, CDR2 SVGAGI.

V gene TRBV28 combines with J gene TRBJ1-5; TRBD1 matches 9 bases. Germline loops: CDR1 MDHEN, CDR2 SYDVKM. There are 16 residues in the CDR3. Trimming at V came to 6 bases and at J to 6 bases, leaving 12 bases not matched to a gene. The chain's CDR3 is CASSPTTGGRSQPQHF. CDR3 nucleotide sequence: TGTGCCAGCAGCCCTACAACAGGGGGCAGGAGTCAGCCCCAGCATTTT.

The CDR3 spells CSVPPLGVNEQFF. The CDR3 DNA is TGCAGCGTCCCACCCTTAGGGGTGAATGAGCAGTTCTTC. This chain connects TRBV29-1 to TRBJ2-1; D might be TRBD1 (5 bases). This CDR3 has 13 residues. V was pared by 6 bases and J by 7 bases, with 16 bases between. Germline V gene data show CDR1 as SQVTM and CDR2 as ANQGSEA.

The rearrangement uses TRBV19 and TRBJ2-1, with 15 nucleotides matching TRBD2. Germline V gives CDR1 LNHDA, CDR2 SQIVND (reference sequence). This CDR3 comprises 16 residues. The ends lost 6 bases at V and 8 bases at J; junction bases unmatched: 8. CDR3 protein: CASRWGLAGGGHEQFF. The CDR3 bases are TGTGCCAGTAGATGGGGACTAGCGGGAGGCGGACATGAGCAGTTCTTC. The complete variable domain, with remaining parts taken from reference TRBV19 and TRBJ2-1, reads DGGITQSPKYLFRKEGQNVTLSCEQNLNHDAMYWYRQDPGQGLRLIYYSQIVNDFQKGDIAEGYSVSREKKESFPLTVTSAQKNPTAFYLCASRWGLAGGGHEQFFGPGTRLTVL.

The CDR3 loop reads CAISESGGGYEQYV. CDR3 sequence (DNA): TGTGCCATCAGTGAATCAGGAGGAGGGTACGAGCAGTACGTC. This chain uses TRBV10-3 with TRBJ2-7; perhaps TRBD2 as D (6 bases). V dropped 3 bases and J dropped 4 bases, with 13 bases sitting between them. The CDR3 spans 14 residues. Per the germline V gene, CDR1 is ENHRY and CDR2 is SYGVKD.

V and J are TRBV7-9 and TRBJ1-3; TRBD1 matches 7 bases. The V segment lost 7 bases and the J segment 2 bases; nucleotides outside the gene matches: 5. The length of the CDR3 is 14 residues. CDR1 and CDR2 (germline): SEHNR, FQNEAQ (reference sequence). CDR3 nucleotide sequence: TGTGCCAGCACCAAAACAGGGGCTGGAAACACCATATATTTT. Its protein product is CASTKTGAGNTIYF.

The V call is TRBV28, the J call TRBJ2-2, with D uncertain. V was cut by 2 bases and J by 12 bases, with 7 bases left in between. Germline loops: CDR1 MDHEN, CDR2 SYDVKM. CDR3 length equals 11 residues. The CDR3, as DNA: TGTGCCAGCAGTTTAAATGGCCAGCTGTTTTTT. This sequence encodes CASSLNGQLFF.

This clone was found once. The chain links TRBV28 to TRBJ2-2, with 10 bases aligning to TRBD1. Per the germline V gene, CDR1 is MDHEN and CDR2 is SYDVKM. The V segment lost 2 bases and the J segment 0 bases; nucleotides outside the gene matches: 3. There are 17 residues in the CDR3. The CDR3 sequence is CASSLRDRGPNTGELFF. CDR3 bases: TGTGCCAGCAGTTTACGGGACAGGGGCCCGAACACCGGGGAGCTGTTTTTT.

The CDR3 bases are TGTGCCAGCAGCTTAAAGGGAGGACTAGCGGGAATCGAGCAGTACTTC. This sequence encodes CASSLKGGLAGIEQYF. The chain recombines TRBV11-2 with TRBJ2-7; 12 bases map to TRBD2. CDR1 is SGHAT, CDR2 FQNNGV, per germline. The CDR3 contains 16 residues. V lost 2 bases, J lost 6 bases, and 8 bases stayed unmatched.

This clone appeared once. V gene TRBV14 combines with J gene TRBJ2-5; maybe TRBD2 (6 bases). The V end was cut by 0 bases, the J end by 4 bases, with 12 bases between. The CDR3 runs 15 residues. The germline V gene has CDR1 SGHDN and CDR2 FVKESK. CDR3 sequence (DNA): TGTGCCAGCAGCCAAGATCGTGGGGGGACAGAGACCCAGTACTTC. Its protein is CASSQDRGGTETQYF.

The chain uses TRBV6-5 and TRBJ2-7; a weak D match, TRBD2 (6 bases). Germline V CDR1 and CDR2: MNHEY, SVGAGI. V was pared by 0 bases and J by 1 base, with 13 bases between. The CDR3 extends over 16 amino acids. For the CDR3, the DNA is TGTGCCAGCAGTTACTCGAGCGCGGGAAGGTCCTACGAGCAGTACTTC. Translating gives CASSYSSAGRSYEQYF.

The chain recombines TRBV6-6 with TRBJ2-5; 9 nucleotides match TRBD1. This CDR3 has 14 residues. The J segment lost 2 bases and the V segment lost 7 bases, leaving 5 bases of the junction unmatched. Germline V gene lookup returns CDR1 MNHNY and CDR2 SVGAGI (reference sequence). The CDR3 DNA follows: TGTGCCAGCATAAGGGACAGGGATCAAGAGACCCAGTACTTC. Translation: CASIRDRDQETQYF.

The table lists this clone with a count of one. The V and J genes are TRBV23-1 and TRBJ2-7, with 9 bases fitting TRBD1. TRBV23-1 has ORF status, its function being uncertain. The CDR3 runs to 14 residues. Trimming removed 2 bases from V and 5 bases from J; junction bases left unmatched: 4. CDR3 amino acids: CASSQKDRGDEQYV. The CDR3 DNA reads as TGCGCCAGCAGTCAAAAGGACAGGGGAGACGAGCAGTACGTC.